These 17 T cell receptor beta chains came from one sample sequenced in a study of blood T cell repertoires in COVID-19. Profiled with immunoSEQ multiplex PCR; TCRdb holds only in-frame clones, not every one. Seen here are 85,000 to 95,000 clones, 65% to 90% observed once, and the top ten hold approximately 19%. The sequencing sample was made of peripheral blood. The receptors shown here come from a woman of 80 years or more with acute or convalescent COVID-19.

V usage is TRBV5-1 and J usage is TRBJ1-2; 10 positions agree with TRBD1. The V gene end was trimmed by 5 bases and the J gene end by 4 bases; junction bases not matched to a gene: 5. The CDR3 loop spans 14 amino acids. The germline V gene encodes CDR1 SGHRS and CDR2 YFSETQ. The chain's CDR3 is CASRAGTGVYGYTF. The CDR3 DNA sequence: TGCGCCAGCAGAGCCGGGACAGGGGTCTATGGCTACACCTTC. Full variable domain (rest looked up from reference TRBV5-1 and TRBJ1-2): KAGVTQTPRYLIKTRGQQVTLSCSPISGHRSVSWYQQTPGQGLQFLFEYFSETQRNKGNFPGRFSGRQFSNSRSEMNVSTLELGDSALYLCASRAGTGVYGYTFGSGTRLTVV.

This clone was detected once. Here the CDR3 reads CALGTGTGVPGELFF. CDR3 nucleotides: TGTGCCCTGGGGACCGGGACAGGGGTTCCCGGGGAGCTGTTTTTT. V and J are TRBV7-8 and TRBJ2-2, with 10 nucleotides matching TRBD1. Germline V CDR1 and CDR2: SGHVS, FQNEAQ. The CDR3 consists of 15 residues. V lost 11 bases and J lost 6; bases outside the gene matches: 12. Using reference TRBV7-8 and TRBJ2-2 for the parts outside the CDR3, the full variable domain is GAGVSQSPRYKVAKRGQDVALRCDPISGHVSLFWYQQALGQGPEFLTYFQNEAQLDKSGLPSDRFFAERPEGSVSTLKIQRTQQEDSAVYLCALGTGTGVPGELFFGEGSRLTVL.

CDR3 protein: CAWSQQGYQPQHF. CDR3 nucleotides: TGTGCCTGGAGTCAACAGGGGTATCAGCCCCAGCATTTT. This chain joins TRBV30 and TRBJ1-5; TRBD1 aligns across 7 bases. This CDR3 is 13 amino acids long. Germline CDR1 reads GTSNPN; CDR2 reads SVGIG (reference sequence). V lost 2 bases to trimming and J lost 5 bases; unmatched junction nucleotides: 3.

In DNA, the CDR3 is TGTGCCAGCAGTCCGGGGTATCGCTACACCTTC. It is translated as CASSPGYRYTF. The V gene is TRBV28, the J gene TRBJ1-2; D gene uncertain. Trimming left V 5 bases short and J 9 bases short, with 10 bases between. In germline, CDR1 is MDHEN, CDR2 SYDVKM. This CDR3 region has 11 residues.

This chain joins TRBV12-5 and TRBJ2-1; 10 nucleotides match TRBD1. Germline lookup yields CDR1 LGHNT and CDR2 FRNRAP. The trim removed 1 base at V and 15 bases at J, leaving 15 bases unmatched. The CDR3 sequence is 16 residues long. CDR3 sequence: CASGLAKPDRGGFWFF. The CDR3, as DNA: TGTGCTAGTGGTTTGGCTAAACCGGACAGGGGGGGGTTTTGGTTCTTC.

The chain recombines TRBV5-1 with TRBJ2-7; D is uncertain. V was cut by 1 base and J by 5 bases, with 10 bases left in between. Germline values: CDR1 SGHRS, CDR2 YFSETQ. The CDR3 length is 13 residues. The CDR3 DNA sequence: TGCGCCAGCAGCTTGTTGACAATCGACGAGCAGTACTTC. This encodes CASSLLTIDEQYF.

The chain is built from TRBV5-6 and TRBJ2-3; TRBD2 matches at 12 bases. After removal of 1 base from V and 5 bases from J, the junction contained 8 bases not matched to a gene. Germline CDR1 and CDR2: SGHDT and YYEEEE. The CDR3 loop spans 17 amino acids. In nucleotides, the CDR3 is TGTGCCAGCAGCTTGCCACCTAGCGGGGGGGCGAGAGATACGCAGTATTTT. Translated, it gives CASSLPPSGGARDTQYF.

For the CDR3, the DNA is TGCGCCAGCAGCTGGACTAGCGGGGAGACCCAGTACTTC. This translates into CASSWTSGETQYF. The genes are TRBV5-1 and TRBJ2-5, with TRBD2 identical over 11 bases. The CDR3 is made up of 13 amino acids. V shed 3 bases, J shed 5 bases, and the junction held 0 bases outside the gene matches. Germline V CDR1 and CDR2: SGHRS, YFSETQ.

This sequence joins TRBV3-1 (or the pseudogene TRBV3-2) and TRBJ2-3, with a weak D call TRBD2 (6 bases). The germline gives CDR1 LGHDT, CDR2 YNNKEL (reference sequence). Trimming pared 4 bases from V and 5 bases from J, leaving 16 bases between. The CDR3 length is 15 residues. DNA of the CDR3: TGTGCCAGCAGCCCGCGGGACCCCGGGAAAGATACGCAGTATTTT. Translation gives CASSPRDPGKDTQYF.

This clone has only a few counts. The chain couples TRBV29-1 to TRBJ2-3; 7 bases are shared with TRBD2. V lost 6 bases to trimming and J lost 3 bases; unmatched junction nucleotides: 9. Germline V gives CDR1 SQVTM, CDR2 ANQGSEA. The CDR3 is 14 residues long. This chain's CDR3 is CSVAKGGGTDTQYF. In DNA form, the CDR3 reads TGCAGCGTCGCCAAGGGCGGGGGTACAGATACGCAGTATTTT.

V is TRBV5-1 and J is TRBJ2-5; 9 nucleotides agree with TRBD1. Germline V gene sequence: CDR1 SGHRS, CDR2 YFSETQ. After removal of 3 bases from V and 4 bases from J, the junction contained 4 bases not matched to a gene. The CDR3 has 14 amino acids. In DNA form, the CDR3 reads TGCGCCAGCAGCTCCACAGGGGGCGGAGAGACCCAGTACTTC. Translation: CASSSTGGGETQYF.

The rearrangement uses TRBV28 and TRBJ2-7, with TRBD2 matching over 9 bases. The CDR3 spans 14 residues. V lost 6 bases, J lost 3 bases, and 6 bases stayed unmatched. Germline CDR1 reads MDHEN; CDR2 reads SYDVKM. CDR3 DNA sequence: TGTGCCAGCAGGTTGAGCGGGGGGTACTACGAGCAGTACTTC. Its translation: CASRLSGGYYEQYF.

This rearrangement joins TRBV5-1 to TRBJ2-3; TRBD1 matches at 10 bases. The CDR3 runs to 17 residues. Looked up from germline, CDR1 is SGHRS and CDR2 is YFSETQ. Trimming cost V 3 bases and J 4 bases; bases outside gene matches: 11. The CDR3 loop is CASSSGQGQRGSDTQYF. The CDR3 DNA sequence: TGCGCCAGCAGCTCGGGACAGGGGCAGCGCGGGTCAGATACGCAGTATTTT.

J is TRBJ1-3 and V is TRBV7-3, with D possibly matching TRBD1 (6 bases). Trimming removed 5 bases from V and 3 bases from J, with 8 bases in between. Germline assignment: CDR1 SGHTA and CDR2 FQGTGA. CDR3 length equals 13 residues. The CDR3 sequence is CASSPTGGNTIYF. CDR3 nucleotide sequence: TGTGCCAGCAGCCCGACAGGTGGAAACACCATATATTTT.

This clone was found a few times. The rearrangement joins TRBV5-1 to TRBJ2-2, with a tentative D call TRBD1 (6 bases). The CDR3 contains 15 residues. V lost 3 bases to trimming and J lost 1 base, with 10 bases between them. In germline, CDR1 is SGHRS, CDR2 YFSETQ. CDR3 bases: TGCGCCAGCAGCTCCGGGACAAAGAACACCGGGGAGCTGTTTTTT. Translation gives CASSSGTKNTGELFF.

CDR3 DNA: TGTGCCAGTAGTATAGGAGGGACAGGATACAATGAGCAGTTCTTC. It is translated as CASSIGGTGYNEQFF. J is TRBJ2-1 and V is TRBV19, with TRBD1 matching over 8 bases. Losses at the gene ends were 1 base for V and 4 bases for J; bases not matched to a gene: 3. Germline loops: CDR1 LNHDA, CDR2 SQIVND (reference sequence). The CDR3 runs 15 residues.

The V gene is TRBV5-5, the J gene TRBJ1-2; D is ambiguous. Germline V lookup: CDR1 SGHKS, CDR2 YYEKEE (reference sequence). The CDR3 spans 12 residues. V was clipped by 0 bases and J by 3 bases, with 3 bases between them. As DNA, the CDR3 is TGTGCCAGCAGCTTGGCGGACTATGGCTACACCTTC. This sequence encodes CASSLADYGYTF.